This is a list of T cell receptor beta chains from one sample in a study of molecular identifiers for immune sequencing clone quantification. TCRdb re-called the PCR reads through MiXCR, storing one row per CDR3 protein. Of about 640,000 distinct CDR3 sequences listed, about 20% are singletons. The sample comprised naive CD8+ T cells from blood, with Jurkat cell RNA spiked in. The receptors were gathered from a human donor in good health. Some libraries in this study had Jurkat cell RNA spiked in. CDR3s include the opening cysteine and the closing phenylalanine or tryptophan. Fields, in order: CDR3 length, D gene, V gene, J gene, clone size, CDR3 protein, CDR3 DNA. A D gene is named only where the DNA matches it firmly. Expanded clones get a size class; other rows say once, few or many, or leave the size out.

len: 15; d_gene: TRBD1; v_gene: TRBV27; j_gene: TRBJ1-4; abundance: -; CDR3aa: CASSFVRGQREKLFF; CDR3nt: TGTGCCAGCAGTTTCGTCAGGGGGCAGAGGGAAAAACTGTTTTTT
len: 13; d_gene: -; v_gene: TRBV7-9; j_gene: TRBJ1-2; abundance: many; CDR3aa: CASSDAPGNGYTF; CDR3nt: TGTGCCAGCAGCGATGCCCCCGGTAATGGCTACACCTTC
len: 20; d_gene: -; v_gene: TRBV5-4; j_gene: TRBJ2-6; abundance: once; CDR3aa: CASGSSTPSVADRGANVLTF; CDR3nt: TGTGCCAGTGGCTCATCAACCCCCTCGGTGGCCGACCGCGGGGCCAACGTCCTGACTTTC
len: 16; d_gene: TRBD1; v_gene: TRBV4-3; j_gene: TRBJ2-7; abundance: few; CDR3aa: CASSQDARGTSYEQYF; CDR3nt: TGCGCCAGCAGCCAAGATGCCAGGGGGACCTCCTACGAGCAGTACTTC
len: 15; d_gene: -; v_gene: TRBV6-2/TRBV6-3; j_gene: TRBJ2-3; abundance: many; CDR3aa: CASTSVIYSTDTQYF; CDR3nt: TGTGCCAGCACCTCTGTGATTTATAGCACAGATACGCAGTATTTT
len: 15; d_gene: -; v_gene: TRBV3-1; j_gene: TRBJ2-5; abundance: many; CDR3aa: CASSQVIGLSETQYF; CDR3nt: TGTGCCAGCAGCCAAGTGATCGGCCTTAGTGAGACCCAGTACTTC
len: 11; d_gene: -; v_gene: TRBV15; j_gene: TRBJ2-7; abundance: few; CDR3aa: CATSDIYEQYF; CDR3nt: TGTGCCACCAGCGACATCTACGAGCAGTACTTC
len: 14; d_gene: -; v_gene: TRBV19; j_gene: TRBJ2-1; abundance: -; CDR3aa: CASSIQGPYNEQFF; CDR3nt: TGTGCCAGTAGTATCCAGGGACCCTACAATGAGCAGTTCTTC
len: 13; d_gene: -; v_gene: TRBV6-5; j_gene: TRBJ2-2; abundance: -; CDR3aa: CASISFGSGELFF; CDR3nt: TGTGCCAGCATTTCCTTTGGGTCCGGGGAGCTGTTTTTT
len: 16; d_gene: -; v_gene: TRBV27; j_gene: TRBJ2-3; abundance: many; CDR3aa: CASSLVRGSESDTQYF; CDR3nt: TGTGCCAGCAGTTTAGTTCGGGGCAGTGAATCAGATACGCAGTATTTT
len: 14; d_gene: -; v_gene: TRBV19; j_gene: TRBJ1-5; abundance: many; CDR3aa: CASSIGVDKRPQHF; CDR3nt: TGTGCCAGTAGTATAGGGGTAGACAAGAGGCCCCAGCATTTT
len: 15; d_gene: TRBD2; v_gene: TRBV7-9; j_gene: TRBJ2-3; abundance: -; CDR3aa: CASTPFRREADTQYF; CDR3nt: TGTGCCAGCACCCCTTTCCGTCGGGAGGCGGATACGCAGTATTTT
len: 16; d_gene: -; v_gene: TRBV7-2; j_gene: TRBJ1-1; abundance: -; CDR3aa: CASSLVGWGVDTEAFF; CDR3nt: TGTGCCAGCAGCTTAGTCGGTTGGGGGGTGGACACTGAAGCTTTCTTT
len: 10; d_gene: -; v_gene: TRBV20-1; j_gene: TRBJ2-3; abundance: many; CDR3aa: CSAGTDTQYF; CDR3nt: TGCAGTGCTGGCACAGATACGCAGTATTTT
len: 14; d_gene: -; v_gene: TRBV27; j_gene: TRBJ1-2; abundance: many; CDR3aa: CASSLVGANYGYTF; CDR3nt: TGTGCCAGCAGTTTAGTGGGGGCGAACTATGGCTACACCTTC
len: 14; d_gene: -; v_gene: TRBV30; j_gene: TRBJ2-3; abundance: many; CDR3aa: CAWSDRLSSDTQYF; CDR3nt: TGTGCCTGGAGTGACAGGCTGAGCTCAGATACGCAGTATTTT
len: 14; d_gene: TRBD2; v_gene: TRBV9; j_gene: TRBJ2-2; abundance: -; CDR3aa: CASSHGGGTGELFF; CDR3nt: TGTGCCAGCAGCCATGGGGGGGGTACCGGGGAGCTGTTTTTT
len: 16; d_gene: -; v_gene: TRBV7-6; j_gene: TRBJ2-5; abundance: -; CDR3aa: CASSLNIADLGETQYF; CDR3nt: TGTGCCAGCAGCTTAAATATAGCGGACCTGGGGGAGACCCAGTACTTC
len: 15; d_gene: -; v_gene: TRBV4-2; j_gene: TRBJ2-1; abundance: -; CDR3aa: CASSQESGTINEQFF; CDR3nt: TGTGCCAGCAGCCAAGAAAGTGGCACCATCAATGAGCAGTTCTTC
len: 13; d_gene: -; v_gene: TRBV6-5; j_gene: TRBJ1-1; abundance: many; CDR3aa: CASSPAPSTEAFF; CDR3nt: TGTGCCAGCAGTCCAGCCCCCTCCACTGAAGCTTTCTTT
len: 14; d_gene: -; v_gene: TRBV10-3; j_gene: TRBJ2-5; abundance: many; CDR3aa: CAISETGGGETQYF; CDR3nt: TGTGCCATCAGTGAAACAGGAGGAGGAGAGACCCAGTACTTC
len: 15; d_gene: -; v_gene: TRBV28; j_gene: TRBJ1-2; abundance: few; CDR3aa: CASSWGLSGGYGYTF; CDR3nt: TGTGCCAGCAGTTGGGGGTTGAGTGGAGGGTATGGCTACACCTTC
len: 14; d_gene: -; v_gene: TRBV6-5; j_gene: TRBJ1-4; abundance: many; CDR3aa: CASRATWADEKLFF; CDR3nt: TGTGCCAGCAGGGCTACGTGGGCGGATGAAAAACTGTTTTTT
len: 15; d_gene: TRBD1; v_gene: TRBV11-2; j_gene: TRBJ2-3; abundance: few; CDR3aa: CASSYTTGGADTQYF; CDR3nt: TGTGCCAGCAGCTACACGACAGGGGGCGCAGATACGCAGTATTTT
len: 13; d_gene: -; v_gene: TRBV18; j_gene: TRBJ2-7; abundance: many; CDR3aa: CASSPGTGGEQYF; CDR3nt: TGTGCCAGCTCACCAGGAACGGGTGGCGAGCAGTACTTC
len: 13; d_gene: TRBD1; v_gene: TRBV7-9; j_gene: TRBJ1-1; abundance: many; CDR3aa: CASGTGGNTEAFF; CDR3nt: TGTGCCAGCGGGACAGGGGGAAACACTGAAGCTTTCTTT
len: 16; d_gene: TRBD2; v_gene: TRBV7-9; j_gene: TRBJ2-5; abundance: many; CDR3aa: CASSPATSGYGQTQYF; CDR3nt: TGTGCCAGCAGCCCCGCCACTAGCGGCTACGGGCAGACCCAGTACTTC
len: 15; d_gene: -; v_gene: TRBV4-1; j_gene: TRBJ2-7; abundance: -; CDR3aa: CASSQDRTNPYEQYF; CDR3nt: TGCGCCAGCAGCCAAGACAGGACGAACCCCTACGAGCAGTACTTC
len: 13; d_gene: -; v_gene: TRBV11-3; j_gene: TRBJ2-1; abundance: few; CDR3aa: CASSFAYYNEQFF; CDR3nt: TGTGCCAGCAGCTTTGCCTACTACAATGAGCAGTTCTTC
len: 14; d_gene: TRBD1; v_gene: TRBV4-3; j_gene: TRBJ2-7; abundance: many; CDR3aa: CASSQDVDRDEQYF; CDR3nt: TGCGCCAGCAGCCAAGATGTGGACAGGGACGAGCAGTACTTC
len: 16; d_gene: -; v_gene: TRBV20-1; j_gene: TRBJ1-2; abundance: many; CDR3aa: CSARDPPSQGDYGYTF; CDR3nt: TGCAGTGCTAGAGATCCTCCTTCACAGGGAGACTATGGCTACACCTTC
len: 15; d_gene: TRBD1; v_gene: TRBV7-2; j_gene: TRBJ1-4; abundance: many; CDR3aa: CASSPWTGDNEKLFF; CDR3nt: TGTGCCAGCAGCCCCTGGACAGGGGATAATGAAAAACTGTTTTTT
len: 12; d_gene: -; v_gene: TRBV19; j_gene: TRBJ2-1; abundance: few; CDR3aa: CASSIEGNEQFF; CDR3nt: TGTGCCAGTAGTATCGAGGGGAATGAGCAGTTCTTC
len: 15; d_gene: -; v_gene: TRBV7-3; j_gene: TRBJ1-1; abundance: few; CDR3aa: CASSRAGGVGAEAFF; CDR3nt: TGTGCCAGCAGTAGGGCTGGAGGGGTGGGTGCTGAAGCTTTCTTT
len: 13; d_gene: TRBD1; v_gene: TRBV6-1; j_gene: TRBJ2-5; abundance: few; CDR3aa: CASIQGGQETQYF; CDR3nt: TGTGCCAGCATACAGGGGGGACAAGAGACCCAGTACTTC
len: 15; d_gene: -; v_gene: TRBV30; j_gene: TRBJ1-5; abundance: -; CDR3aa: CAWRSDGFGNQPQHF; CDR3nt: TGTGCCTGGAGGTCGGACGGGTTTGGAAATCAGCCCCAGCATTTT
len: 16; d_gene: -; v_gene: TRBV24-1; j_gene: TRBJ2-3; abundance: many; CDR3aa: CATSDRPGYGTDTQYF; CDR3nt: TGTGCCACCAGTGATCGGCCGGGATACGGCACAGATACGCAGTATTTT
len: 15; d_gene: TRBD2; v_gene: TRBV7-9; j_gene: TRBJ2-7; abundance: many; CDR3aa: CASSLEREGRYEQYF; CDR3nt: TGTGCCAGCAGCTTGGAGCGGGAGGGCCGGTACGAGCAGTACTTC
len: 14; d_gene: -; v_gene: TRBV20-1; j_gene: TRBJ2-5; abundance: many; CDR3aa: CSATPPQRQETQYF; CDR3nt: TGCAGTGCTACCCCCCCACAGCGGCAAGAGACCCAGTACTTC
len: 12; d_gene: -; v_gene: TRBV6-1; j_gene: TRBJ1-1; abundance: many; CDR3aa: CASSRVGTEAFF; CDR3nt: TGTGCCAGCAGCAGGGTAGGGACTGAAGCTTTCTTT
len: 12; d_gene: -; v_gene: TRBV19; j_gene: TRBJ1-5; abundance: many; CDR3aa: CASNAVRQPQHF; CDR3nt: TGTGCCAGTAACGCGGTTCGACAGCCCCAGCATTTT
len: 15; d_gene: -; v_gene: TRBV7-8; j_gene: TRBJ2-2; abundance: many; CDR3aa: CASSFAQGRIGELFF; CDR3nt: TGTGCCAGCAGCTTTGCACAGGGCCGAATCGGGGAGCTGTTTTTT
len: 13; d_gene: -; v_gene: TRBV4-1; j_gene: TRBJ1-1; abundance: many; CDR3aa: CASSPYGSPEAFF; CDR3nt: TGCGCCAGCAGCCCCTACGGGTCCCCTGAAGCTTTCTTT
len: 13; d_gene: -; v_gene: TRBV9; j_gene: TRBJ1-2; abundance: many; CDR3aa: CASSPLEGYGYTF; CDR3nt: TGTGCCAGCAGCCCATTGGAGGGCTATGGCTACACCTTC
len: 17; d_gene: -; v_gene: TRBV28; j_gene: TRBJ1-1; abundance: many; CDR3aa: CASSFMPQGELNTEAFF; CDR3nt: TGTGCCAGCAGTTTTATGCCACAGGGAGAGTTGAACACTGAAGCTTTCTTT
len: 15; d_gene: TRBD1; v_gene: TRBV6-5; j_gene: TRBJ2-4; abundance: many; CDR3aa: CASGASGTGANIQYF; CDR3nt: TGTGCCAGCGGAGCATCCGGGACAGGGGCAAACATTCAGTACTTC
len: 13; d_gene: -; v_gene: TRBV6-1; j_gene: TRBJ1-1; abundance: -; CDR3aa: CASSNSLSPEAFF; CDR3nt: TGTGCCAGCAGTAACAGCCTGAGCCCTGAAGCTTTCTTT
len: 13; d_gene: -; v_gene: TRBV5-6; j_gene: TRBJ2-5; abundance: few; CDR3aa: CASSLSVEETQYF; CDR3nt: TGTGCCAGCAGCTTATCTGTAGAAGAGACCCAGTACTTC
len: 15; d_gene: TRBD2; v_gene: TRBV5-5; j_gene: TRBJ2-3; abundance: few; CDR3aa: CASSLLLAGGVTQYF; CDR3nt: TGTGCCAGCAGCTTGTTACTAGCGGGGGGGGTTACGCAGTATTTT
len: 15; d_gene: TRBD1; v_gene: TRBV10-2; j_gene: TRBJ1-2; abundance: -; CDR3aa: CASSEVETGANGYTF; CDR3nt: TGCGCCAGCAGTGAGGTCGAGACAGGGGCGAATGGCTACACCTTC
len: 15; d_gene: TRBD2; v_gene: TRBV4-1; j_gene: TRBJ2-5; abundance: many; CDR3aa: CASSYIAGGQETQYF; CDR3nt: TGCGCCAGCAGCTACATAGCGGGGGGACAAGAGACCCAGTACTTC
len: 18; d_gene: -; v_gene: TRBV7-2; j_gene: TRBJ1-1; abundance: many; CDR3aa: CASSLALTWAPVDTEAFF; CDR3nt: TGTGCCAGCAGCTTAGCGTTAACTTGGGCCCCGGTGGACACTGAAGCTTTCTTT
len: 17; d_gene: -; v_gene: TRBV6-1; j_gene: TRBJ1-1; abundance: -; CDR3aa: CAGTAQGPTFGNTEAFF; CDR3nt: TGTGCCGGCACCGCGCAGGGGCCCACCTTCGGGAACACTGAAGCTTTCTTT
len: 14; d_gene: -; v_gene: TRBV12-3/TRBV12-4; j_gene: TRBJ1-1; abundance: many; CDR3aa: CASSRGGAATEAFF; CDR3nt: TGTGCCAGCAGCCGTGGGGGGGCGGCCACTGAAGCTTTCTTT
len: 17; d_gene: TRBD2; v_gene: TRBV20-1; j_gene: TRBJ2-3; abundance: -; CDR3aa: CSAISEGGAVWADTQYF; CDR3nt: TGCAGTGCTATTAGCGAGGGAGGGGCGGTTTGGGCAGATACGCAGTATTTT